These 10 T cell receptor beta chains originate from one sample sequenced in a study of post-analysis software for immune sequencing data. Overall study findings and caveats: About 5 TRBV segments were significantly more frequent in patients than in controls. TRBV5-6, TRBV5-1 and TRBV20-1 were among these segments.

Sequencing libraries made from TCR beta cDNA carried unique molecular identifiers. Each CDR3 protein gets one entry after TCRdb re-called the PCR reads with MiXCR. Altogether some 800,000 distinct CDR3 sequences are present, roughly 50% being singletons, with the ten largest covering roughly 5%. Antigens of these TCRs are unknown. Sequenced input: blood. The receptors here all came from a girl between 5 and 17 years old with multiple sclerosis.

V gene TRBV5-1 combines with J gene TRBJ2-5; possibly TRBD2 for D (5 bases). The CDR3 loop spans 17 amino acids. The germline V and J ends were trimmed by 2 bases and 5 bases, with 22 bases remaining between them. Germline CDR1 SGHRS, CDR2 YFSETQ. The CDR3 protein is CASSFLAQRSLVETQYF. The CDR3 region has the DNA TGCGCCAGCAGCTTCCTAGCCCAAAGGAGTTTGGTGGAGACCCAGTACTTC.

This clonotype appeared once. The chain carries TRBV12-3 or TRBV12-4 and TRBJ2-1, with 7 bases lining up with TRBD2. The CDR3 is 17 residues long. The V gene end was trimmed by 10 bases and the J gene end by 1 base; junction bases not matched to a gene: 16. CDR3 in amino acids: CAIPREASGSSYNEQFF. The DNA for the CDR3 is TGTGCCATCCCCCGGGAGGCTAGCGGATCATCCTACAATGAGCAGTTCTTC.

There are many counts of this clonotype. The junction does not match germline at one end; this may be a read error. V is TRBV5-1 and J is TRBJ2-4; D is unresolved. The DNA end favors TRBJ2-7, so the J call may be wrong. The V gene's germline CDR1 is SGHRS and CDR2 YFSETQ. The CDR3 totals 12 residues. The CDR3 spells CASSRDNYEQYF. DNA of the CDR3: TGTGCCAGCAGTCGCGACAATTACGAGCAGTACTTC.

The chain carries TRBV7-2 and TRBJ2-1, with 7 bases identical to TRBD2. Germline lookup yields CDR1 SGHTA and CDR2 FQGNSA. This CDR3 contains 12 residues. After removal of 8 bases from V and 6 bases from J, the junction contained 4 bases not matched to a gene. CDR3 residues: CASASGLNEQFF. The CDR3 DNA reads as TGTGCCAGCGCTAGCGGCCTCAATGAGCAGTTCTTC.

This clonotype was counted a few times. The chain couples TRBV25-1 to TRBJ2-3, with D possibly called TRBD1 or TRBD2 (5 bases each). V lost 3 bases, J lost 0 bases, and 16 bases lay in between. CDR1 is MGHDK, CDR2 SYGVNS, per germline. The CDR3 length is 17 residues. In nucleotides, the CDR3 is TGTGCCAGCAGTGAGCCACGGGGCACCTCAAGCACAGATACGCAGTATTTT. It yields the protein CASSEPRGTSSTDTQYF.

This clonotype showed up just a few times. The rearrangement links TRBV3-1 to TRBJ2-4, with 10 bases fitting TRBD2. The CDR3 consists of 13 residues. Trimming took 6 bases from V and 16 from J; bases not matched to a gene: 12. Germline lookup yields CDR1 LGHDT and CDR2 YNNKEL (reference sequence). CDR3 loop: CASRGSPSGRGYF. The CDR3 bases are TGTGCCAGCAGAGGTAGCCCTAGCGGGAGAGGTTACTTC.

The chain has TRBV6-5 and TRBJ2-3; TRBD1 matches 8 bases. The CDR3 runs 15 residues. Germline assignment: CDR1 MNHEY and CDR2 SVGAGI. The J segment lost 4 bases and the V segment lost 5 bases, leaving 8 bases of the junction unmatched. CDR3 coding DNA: TGTGCCAGCAGTGAGACAGGGGTTCATTCAGATACGCAGTATTTT. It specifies CASSETGVHSDTQYF.

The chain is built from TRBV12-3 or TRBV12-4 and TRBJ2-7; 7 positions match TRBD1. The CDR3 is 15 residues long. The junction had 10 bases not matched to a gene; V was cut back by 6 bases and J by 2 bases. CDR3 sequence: CASSSPGTATYEQYF. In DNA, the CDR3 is TGTGCCAGCAGCTCTCCCGGGACAGCCACCTACGAGCAGTACTTC.

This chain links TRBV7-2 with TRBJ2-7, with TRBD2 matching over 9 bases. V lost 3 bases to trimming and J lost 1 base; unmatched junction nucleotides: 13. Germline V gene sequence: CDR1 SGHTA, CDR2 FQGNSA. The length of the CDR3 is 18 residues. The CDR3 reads CASSFPRAGTSFSYEQYF. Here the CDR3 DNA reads TGTGCCAGCAGCTTCCCACGCGCCGGGACTAGCTTTTCCTACGAGCAGTACTTC.

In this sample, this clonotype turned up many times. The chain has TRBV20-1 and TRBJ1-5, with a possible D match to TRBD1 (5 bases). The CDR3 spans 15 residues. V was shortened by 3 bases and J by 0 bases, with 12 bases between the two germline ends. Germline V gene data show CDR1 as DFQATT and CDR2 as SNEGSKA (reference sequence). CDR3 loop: CSASSGDYSNQPQHF. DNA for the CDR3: TGCAGTGCTAGCTCGGGGGACTATAGCAATCAGCCCCAGCATTTT.